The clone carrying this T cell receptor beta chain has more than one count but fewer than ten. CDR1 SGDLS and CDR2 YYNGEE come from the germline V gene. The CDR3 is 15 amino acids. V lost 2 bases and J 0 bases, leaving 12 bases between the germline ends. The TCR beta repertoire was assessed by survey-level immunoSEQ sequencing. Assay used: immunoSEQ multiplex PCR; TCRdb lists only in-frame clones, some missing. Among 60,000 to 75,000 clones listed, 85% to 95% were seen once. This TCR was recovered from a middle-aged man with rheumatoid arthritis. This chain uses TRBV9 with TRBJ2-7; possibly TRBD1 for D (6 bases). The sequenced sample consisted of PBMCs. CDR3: CASSVEQGFSYEQYF. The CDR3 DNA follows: TGTGCCAGCAGCGTCGAACAGGGCTTCTCCTACGAGCAGTACTTC. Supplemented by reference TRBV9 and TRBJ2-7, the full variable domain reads DSGVTQTPKHLITATGQRVTLRCSPRSGDLSVYWYQQSLDQGLQFLIQYYNGEERAKGNILERFSAQQFPDLHSELNLSSLELGDSALYFCASSVEQGFSYEQYFGPGTRLTVT.